This record looks at one T cell receptor beta chain sequence and its context. What antigen it recognizes has not been identified. Nothing much larger sits one base from this clone, and base qualities are not available. This sample was taken from a study of blood T cell repertoires in COVID-19 (dated by TCRdb to 2020 to 2022). Regarding the research as a whole: Samples from collaborators originated in the United States, Italy and Spain and spanned both the acute and convalescent phases of COVID-19. The prospective study material was composed of cDNA or gDNA derived from T cells, B-cell-depleted T cells, or PBMCs. The dataset comprised deeply sampled blood TCRbeta repertoires from subjects exposed to, actively infected with, or recovered from COVID-19. A freely available public database, intended as a resource for researchers studying the immune response to SARS-CoV-2, is where the repertoires were released. The samples were drawn from the first 160 participants of the ongoing ImmuneRACE study and from 1,254 subjects provided by 6 global collaborators. The sample metadata nearly always contained a de-identified subject ID, COVID-19 status, age in years and sex. Where available, HLA class I and class II types were obtained from metadata supplied by the sample provider rather than from assay-based typing. General study outcomes and caveats: How much clinical and demographic metadata was included differed by source and by participant, and the metadata was provided uncurated.

Each collaborating institution followed its own protocols to collect whole blood in K2EDTA tubes. For TCRbeta analysis, collaborator samples were shipped as frozen whole blood, as isolated PBMCs, or as DNA extracted from either sample type. Reading the germline V gene (reference sequence) gives CDR1 PRHDT and CDR2 FYEKMQ. There are 15 amino acids in the CDR3, from cysteine to phenylalanine inclusive. The retained sequence is limited to the CDR3, 45 bases, with the frame set at the first base. Trimming costs V 3 bases and J 3 bases, and their ends lie 12 bases apart. TCRbeta CDR3 regions were amplified from genomic DNA by means of the immunoSEQ Assay, a bias-controlled multiplex PCR. The source study handled its data this way. Nucleated cell counts per sample were estimated from amplification of reference gene primers within the assay. Sequence reads were collapsed and filtered to measure the absolute abundance of every unique TCRbeta CDR3 rearrangement. Productive Simpson clonality was computed per sample as the square root of Simpson's diversity index over productive rearrangements. This immuneACCESS table, as held by TCRdb, lists in-frame sequences with V and J called but not all clones. Of the missing ones, under half trace to an unresolved V gene in checked studies; the others have no known cause. V, J and clone size reflect that table, while D and trimming were determined from the DNA. For this sample there are approximately 120,000 clones; just over 75% appear just once. 10% to 11% of the sample goes to the ten largest clones.

The clonotype originates from a human donor in a cohort sampled during active COVID-19. The sequence is built from TRBV13 and TRBJ1-3; confidence is insufficient to name the D gene. The sequencing sample was made of peripheral blood. The CDR3 protein sequence reads: CASSFKGSGGNTIYF. The bases read TGTGCCAGCAGCTTCAAAGGGAGTGGTGGAAACACCATATATTTT. Beyond the CDR3, the reference TRBV13 and TRBJ1-3 genes provide the residues; the full variable domain reads: AAGVIQSPRHLIKEKRETATLKCYPIPRHDTVYWYQQGPGQDPQFLISFYEKMQSDKGSIPDRFSAQQFSDYHSELNMSSLELGDSALYFCASSFKGSGGNTIYFGEGSWLTVV.